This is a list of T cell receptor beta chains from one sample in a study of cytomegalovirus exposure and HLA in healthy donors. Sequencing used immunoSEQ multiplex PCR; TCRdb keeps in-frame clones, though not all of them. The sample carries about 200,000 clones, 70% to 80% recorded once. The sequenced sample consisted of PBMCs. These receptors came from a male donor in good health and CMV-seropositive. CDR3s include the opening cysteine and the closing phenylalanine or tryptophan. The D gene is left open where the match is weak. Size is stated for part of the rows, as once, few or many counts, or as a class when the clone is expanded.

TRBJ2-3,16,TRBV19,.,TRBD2,CASSISGSPHTDTQYF,TGTGCCAGTAGTATTAGCGGGAGCCCACACACAGATACGCAGTATTTT
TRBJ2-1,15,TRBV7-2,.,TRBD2,CASSLQGLAANEQFF,TGTGCCAGCAGCCTTCAGGGACTAGCGGCTAATGAGCAGTTCTTC
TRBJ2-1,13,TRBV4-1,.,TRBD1,CASSRDRVDEQFF,TGCGCCAGCAGTCGGGACAGGGTCGATGAGCAGTTCTTC
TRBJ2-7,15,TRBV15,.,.,CATSRGRDSSYEQYF,TGTGCCACCAGCAGAGGGAGGGATAGCTCCTACGAGCAGTACTTC
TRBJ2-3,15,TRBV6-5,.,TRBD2,CASRPGGPITDTQYF,TGTGCCAGCAGACCGGGAGGGCCGATTACCGATACGCAGTATTTT
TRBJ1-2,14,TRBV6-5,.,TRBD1,CASKRGTGNYGYTF,TGTGCCAGCAAAAGGGGGACAGGGAACTATGGCTACACCTTC
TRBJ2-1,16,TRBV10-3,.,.,CAISESKAAGITEQFF,TGTGCCATCAGTGAGTCGAAGGCTGCGGGGATTACTGAGCAGTTCTTC
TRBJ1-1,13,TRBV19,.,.,CASMGQLNTEAFF,TGTGCCAGTATGGGACAACTGAACACTGAAGCTTTCTTT
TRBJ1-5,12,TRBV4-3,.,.,CASSQVDQPQHF,TGCGCCAGCAGCCAAGTCGATCAGCCCCAGCATTTT
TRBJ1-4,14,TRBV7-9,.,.,CASSLGTPAEKLFF,TGTGCCAGCAGCTTGGGGACTCCAGCCGAAAAACTGTTTTTT
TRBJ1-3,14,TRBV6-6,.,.,CASNQLGGGNTIYF,TGTGCCAGCAACCAACTCGGGGGTGGAAACACCATATATTTT
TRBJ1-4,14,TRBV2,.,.,CASSPGGAGEKLFF,TGTGCCAGCTCCCCGGGGGGGGCTGGTGAAAAACTGTTTTTT
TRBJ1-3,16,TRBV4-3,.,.,CASSQDRGSSGNTIYF,TGCGCCAGCAGCCAAGATCGCGGCAGCTCTGGAAACACCATATATTTT
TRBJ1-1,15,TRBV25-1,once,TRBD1,CASSGPFHRGTEAFF,TGTGCCAGCAGTGGACCCTTCCACAGGGGCACTGAAGCTTTCTTT
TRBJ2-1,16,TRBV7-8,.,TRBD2,CASSSRLAGGFWEQFF,TGTGCCAGCAGCTCCCGACTAGCGGGAGGGTTTTGGGAGCAGTTCTTC
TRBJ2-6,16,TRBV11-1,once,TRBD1,CASSRTGRSGANVLTF,TGTGCCAGCAGCCGGACAGGCCGCTCTGGGGCCAACGTCCTGACTTTC
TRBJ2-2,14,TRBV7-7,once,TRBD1,CAVPGQEKTGELFF,TGTGCCGTTCCGGGACAGGAGAAGACCGGGGAGCTGTTTTTT
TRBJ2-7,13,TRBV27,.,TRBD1,CASSASQGYEQYF,TGTGCCAGCAGTGCGTCACAGGGGTACGAGCAGTACTTC
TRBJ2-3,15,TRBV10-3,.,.,CATYRQPSSTDTQYF,TGTGCCACCTATCGACAGCCGTCTAGCACAGATACGCAGTATTTT
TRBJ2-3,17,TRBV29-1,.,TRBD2,CSVGGTSGGESLDTQYF,TGCAGCGTTGGGGGGACTAGCGGGGGGGAATCTCTTGATACGCAGTATTTT
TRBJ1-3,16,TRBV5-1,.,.,CASRQGVGSSGNTIYF,TGCGCCAGCAGACAGGGTGTGGGCTCTTCTGGAAACACCATATATTTT
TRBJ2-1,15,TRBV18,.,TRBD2,CASSPQAGYDNEQFF,TGTGCCAGCTCACCACAAGCGGGATATGACAATGAGCAGTTCTTC
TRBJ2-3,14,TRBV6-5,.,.,CASRIYRGTDTQYF,TGTGCCAGCAGAATTTACAGGGGCACAGATACGCAGTATTTT
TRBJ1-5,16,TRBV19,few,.,CASSFDPGKSNQPQHF,TGTGCCAGTAGTTTTGATCCGGGGAAGAGCAATCAGCCCCAGCATTTT
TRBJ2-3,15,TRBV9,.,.,CASSEGGGSTDTQYF,TGTGCCAGCAGCGAAGGGGGGGGAAGCACAGATACGCAGTATTTT
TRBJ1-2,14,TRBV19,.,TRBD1,CASTPRGLFYGYTF,TGTGCCAGTACCCCCAGGGGGCTATTCTATGGCTACACCTTC
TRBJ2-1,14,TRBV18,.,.,CASSPPVSGNEQFF,TGTGCCAGCTCACCACCGGTTAGTGGCAATGAGCAGTTCTTC
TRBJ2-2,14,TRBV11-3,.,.,CASSRGALVGELFF,TGTGCCAGCAGTCGGGGGGCCCTTGTAGGGGAGCTGTTTTTT
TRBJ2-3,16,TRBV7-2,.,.,CASSRGSGPRTDTQYF,TGTGCCAGCAGCAGGGGGTCGGGGCCAAGGACAGATACGCAGTATTTT
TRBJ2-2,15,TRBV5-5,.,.,CASSTWSGNTGELFF,TGTGCCAGCAGCACCTGGTCGGGGAACACCGGGGAGCTGTTTTTT